Each of the 14 T cell receptor beta chains below was sequenced from the same sample in a study of cytotoxic CD8 clonotypes in ibrutinib-treated CLL. The protocol was immunoSEQ multiplex PCR, while the TCRdb copy is restricted to in-frame clones and leaves out a portion. The profile shows about 200,000 clones, just under 80% of them singletons. Sequenced material: PBMCs, taken after 12 months of ibrutinib treatment. The source is a human donor with chronic lymphocytic leukemia.

The chain recombines TRBV5-1 with TRBJ1-4, with D unresolved. The CDR3 contains 16 residues. Germline loops: CDR1 SGHRS, CDR2 YFSETQ. V was shortened by 4 bases and J by 0 bases, with 13 bases between the two germline ends. CDR3 DNA sequence: TGCGCCAGCAGCCTAGGGAGGATTGCAACTAATGAAAAACTGTTTTTT. This codes for CASSLGRIATNEKLFF.

The V and J genes are TRBV7-9 and TRBJ2-7; TRBD2 agrees at 8 bases. The CDR3 totals 15 residues. Germline values: CDR1 SEHNR, CDR2 FQNEAQ (reference sequence). V trimming: 1 base; J trimming: 1 base; junction bases outside the gene matches: 3. Here the CDR3 reads CASSLGASGSYEQYF. In DNA, the CDR3 is TGTGCCAGCAGCTTAGGGGCTAGCGGGTCCTACGAGCAGTACTTC.

The chain has TRBV4-1 and TRBJ1-2; TRBD1 agrees at 12 bases. The CDR3 is 15 residues long. Trimming at V came to 1 base and at J to 10 bases, leaving 7 bases not matched to a gene. In germline, CDR1 is MGHRA, CDR2 YSYEKL. CDR3 sequence: CASSQAPGQGAFYTF. CDR3 DNA sequence: TGCGCCAGCAGCCAAGCTCCGGGACAGGGGGCTTTCTACACCTTC.

The chain links TRBV20-1 to TRBJ2-1; D not certain. This CDR3 is 11 amino acids long. The V gene's germline CDR1 is DFQATT and CDR2 SNEGSKA (reference sequence). V was pared by 0 bases and J by 12 bases, with 9 bases between. CDR3 sequence reads: CSARDGRRQFF. CDR3 DNA sequence: TGCAGTGCTAGAGATGGAAGGCGGCAGTTCTTC.

The chain couples TRBV10-3 to TRBJ2-4; TRBD2 agrees at 9 bases. Trimming took 6 bases from V and 4 from J; bases not matched to a gene: 7. Germline CDR1 ENHRY, CDR2 SYGVKD. This CDR3 contains 15 residues. The DNA for the CDR3 is TGTGCCATCAGGGCTAGCGGGGTGGAGAAAAACATTCAGTACTTC. Protein product: CAIRASGVEKNIQYF.

V gene TRBV11-2 combines with J gene TRBJ1-1; D remains ambiguous. Looked up from germline, CDR1 is SGHAT and CDR2 is FQNNGV. This CDR3 is built from 12 residues. V lost 1 base and J 7 bases, leaving 7 bases between the germline ends. Written as DNA, the CDR3 is TGTGCCAGCAGCTTAGGTTCCGGTGAAGCTTTCTTT. Translating it yields CASSLGSGEAFF.

This clone was recorded a few times. This rearrangement joins TRBV9 to TRBJ2-4; possible D gene TRBD1, 5 bases. Per germline, CDR1 SGDLS and CDR2 YYNGEE. V lost 3 bases to trimming and J lost 6 bases, with 13 bases between them. The CDR3 is 14 residues long. The DNA for the CDR3 is TGTGCCAGCAGCGAAGAAACAAGGGGAAACATTCAGTACTTC. This encodes CASSEETRGNIQYF.

CDR3: CASKRAAAGNEQFF. The CDR3 nucleotides are TGTGCCAGTAAACGGGCTGCGGCAGGCAATGAGCAGTTCTTC. J is TRBJ2-1 and V is TRBV19; the D is unclear. The CDR3 loop spans 14 amino acids. Trimming took 7 bases from V and 6 from J, leaving 16 bases between them. Germline CDR1 and CDR2: LNHDA and SQIVND (reference sequence).

The chain carries TRBV25-1 and TRBJ1-6; 8 bases are shared with TRBD1. Germline-derived CDR1 and CDR2 are MGHDK and SYGVNS. Trimming cost V 1 base and J 7 bases; bases outside gene matches: 3. There are 15 residues in the CDR3. The CDR3 protein is CASSESQGANSPLHF. In DNA form, the CDR3 reads TGTGCCAGCAGTGAATCGCAGGGGGCGAATTCACCCCTCCACTTT.

The chain has TRBV28 and TRBJ2-7; 7 bases fit TRBD2. There are 14 residues in the CDR3. Germline V CDR1 and CDR2: MDHEN, SYDVKM. V gave up 7 bases and J gave up 6 bases; unmatched junction bases: 12. The CDR3 spells CASMGRESAGEQYF. Here the CDR3 DNA reads TGTGCCAGCATGGGGCGGGAGTCAGCTGGCGAGCAGTACTTC.

The chain employs TRBV28 and TRBJ2-5; D gene ambiguous. V lost 2 bases to trimming and J lost 2 bases, with 12 bases between them. Germline-derived CDR1 and CDR2 are MDHEN and SYDVKM. The CDR3 covers 15 residues. The DNA for the CDR3 is TGTGCCAGCAGTTTAGTACGAACGGAACAAGAGACCCAGTACTTC. It encodes CASSLVRTEQETQYF.

This chain links TRBV11-2 with TRBJ2-3, with 12 nucleotides matching TRBD2. The germline gives CDR1 SGHAT, CDR2 FQNNGV. V shed 7 bases, J shed 5 bases, and the junction held 4 bases outside the gene matches. This CDR3 is built from 14 residues. CDR3 DNA: TGTGCCAGCAAGAGGACTAGCGGGGAAGATACGCAGTATTTT. Translation gives CASKRTSGEDTQYF. Using reference TRBV11-2 and TRBJ2-3 for the parts outside the CDR3, the full variable domain is EAGVAQSPRYKIIEKRQSVAFWCNPISGHATLYWYQQILGQGPKLLIQFQNNGVVDDSQLPKDRFSAERLKGVDSTLKIQPAKLEDSAVYLCASKRTSGEDTQYFGPGTRLTVL.

The V call is TRBV5-6, the J call TRBJ1-5; the D is unclear. The CDR3 has 13 amino acids. In germline, CDR1 is SGHDT, CDR2 YYEEEE. The germline V and J ends were trimmed by 4 bases and 7 bases, with 12 bases remaining between them. CDR3 in amino acids: CASSPGLSQPQHF. For the CDR3, the DNA is TGTGCCAGCAGCCCCGGGCTGAGCCAGCCCCAGCATTTT. The variable domain in full, completed from reference TRBV5-6 and TRBJ1-5, reads DAGVTQSPTHLIKTRGQQVTLRCSPKSGHDTVSWYQQALGQGPQFIFQYYEEEERQRGNFPDRFSGHQFPNYSSELNVNALLLGDSALYLCASSPGLSQPQHFGDGTRLSIL.

The chain couples TRBV18 to TRBJ2-2, with TRBD2 matching over 7 bases. Germline lookup yields CDR1 KGHSH and CDR2 LQKENI. The CDR3 runs to 16 residues. The V gene end was trimmed by 8 bases and the J gene end by 3 bases; junction bases not matched to a gene: 12. The CDR3 region has the DNA TGTGCCAGCCCCGAGGATGCGGGGGACGACACCGGGGAGCTGTTTTTT. Protein sequence: CASPEDAGDDTGELFF. Full variable domain (outside the CDR3, taken from reference TRBV18 and TRBJ2-2): NAGVMQNPRHLVRRRGQEARLRCSPMKGHSHVYWYRQLPEEGLKFMVYLQKENIIDESGMPKERFSAEFPKEGPSILRIQQVVRGDSAAYFCASPEDAGDDTGELFFGEGSRLTVL.